Sequencing of this T cell receptor beta chain was carried out in a study of tumor and adjacent non-tumor tissue in lung cancer. Study-wide findings and caveats: Top 100 clones took a larger repertoire share in normal lung. Tumor TCR diversity, when higher, was linked to shorter survival.

Three rounds of nested PCR, following a modified ARM-PCR protocol, produced the TCRbeta library. TCRdb passed the multiplex PCR reads through MiXCR, listing each CDR3 protein once. The table lists some 80,000 distinct CDR3 sequences, 55% to 80% of them singletons. Comment on this clonotype: Its antigen is unidentified.

This sample's RNA came from whole unsorted tissue. The CDR3 length is 17 residues. The origin of this receptor is a woman aged 40-49 years with non-small cell lung cancer. This sequence joins TRBV21-1 and TRBJ1-1. TRBV21-1 is recorded as a pseudogene. Sequenced material: lung tumor tissue. DNA of the CDR3: TGTGCCAGCAGCAATTTTACTCCCGGCCACCTGAGCACTGAAGCTTTCTTT. This sequence encodes CASSNFTPGHLSTEAFF.